This T cell receptor (beta chain) was observed in a study of Ad26.COV2.S vaccination and SARS-CoV-2 variants (dated by TCRdb to the early 2020s). Broadly, across the study: TCRbeta repertoire sequencing served as the tool for gauging how specific and how broad the SARS-CoV-2-reactive T cell receptors were following Ad26.COV2.S vaccination. A total of 32 samples were included in the TCR-sequenced set, comprising about 20 Ad26.COV2.S vaccine recipients, 5 placebo recipients and 8 SARS-CoV-2 convalescent individuals. The full study reports these points: It was noted by the authors that total T cell responses may have been underestimated by the TCR breadth and depth analyses. Higher spike-specific TCR breadth was observed in Ad26.COV2.S recipients than in placebo recipients (P = 0.0014). Comparable non-spike TCR breadth was observed between vaccine and placebo recipients, consistent with only spike being contained in the vaccine. Substantial breadth of spike-specific CD8+ and CD4+ T cell responses was reported after vaccination.

TCRbeta CDR3 regions were sequenced with the immunoSEQ Assay. After extraction, genomic DNA underwent amplification by bias-controlled multiplex PCR, followed by high-throughput sequencing. The paper's processing steps were these. Collapsing and filtering of sequences were performed to quantify the absolute abundance of each unique TCRbeta CDR3 region. T cell fraction was estimated by normalizing TCRbeta template counts to usable DNA, with usable DNA measured through amplification of reference genes found in all nucleated cells. Repertoire TCRs were annotated as SARS-CoV-2-specific when V gene, CDR3 amino acid sequence and J gene were exactly matched to a known reactive TCR set. The reference SARS-CoV-2 TCR set was obtained from MIRA and was filtered for enrichment in COVID-19-positive ImmuneCODE repertoires, whereby public or cross-reactive TCRs were removed. Using the MIRA antigens, annotated TCRs were further analysed by specific ORF or by position within an ORF. Breadth was defined as the number of annotated unique rearrangements divided by the total number of unique productive rearrangements, and depth was defined as the summed frequency of the annotated unique rearrangements. TCR breadth was compared between groups using two-sided Wilcoxon rank-sum tests. Sourced from immuneACCESS, this table was stored by TCRdb with only in-frame sequences that have V and J called. A share of the clones is absent; for the studies checked, an unresolved V gene accounts for under half, and the remainder has no known explanation. V and J calls plus clone size are reproduced from that table; the DNA served to infer D and trimming. In this sample the table shows 180,000 or so clones, around 90% of which occur a single time. The leading ten clones occupy about 5.5% of the sample.

Interpreted using the paper, the time point label stands for: individuals recovered from natural SARS-CoV-2 infection. As to this clone: The target of this receptor is not known. The input lacks base qualities; no much larger clone sits a single base away.

V and J are trimmed by 5 bases and 8 bases, and the gene matches miss 9 bases of the junction. CDR1 is given as SGHAT and CDR2 as FQNNGV, both from the germline V gene. Reading from cysteine to phenylalanine, the CDR3 counts 15 amino acids. The DNA shown is the 45-base CDR3, in frame from base 1. The sequencing used peripheral blood, collected after recovery from COVID-19. The sequence is built from TRBV11-2 and TRBJ2-1; a stretch of 10 junction bases matches TRBD2. The receptor comes from a human donor who had recovered from COVID-19. The nucleotide sequence is given as TGTGCCAGCAGCCGAACTAGCGGGGAGTGGGATGAGCAGTTCTTC. The resulting protein is CASSRTSGEWDEQFF.